The sequence of this T cell receptor beta chain was determined in a study of technical replicates of blood from several donors. The CDR3 sequence is 16 residues long. Looked up from germline, CDR1 is SGHTA and CDR2 is FQGNSA. J was trimmed by 7 bases and V by 1 base; bases with no gene match: 7. Measured with immunoSEQ multiplex PCR; TCRdb has only the in-frame clones, and not every one. The data contain around 79,000 clones, about 91% of them singletons. The sequence came from a human donor in good health. Some clones in this sample may be carry-over from other donors' samples. The specimen was T cells isolated from PBMCs. The V and J genes are TRBV7-2 and TRBJ1-6; 7 nucleotides match TRBD1. DNA for the CDR3: TGTGCCAGCAGCTTAGAGGGGGCGATTGCCAATTCACCCCTCCACTTT. Amino acids: CASSLEGAIANSPLHF.